Below, 20 T cell receptor beta chains from the same sample are listed, as sequenced in a study of T cell responses to AZD1222 COVID-19 vaccine (dated by TCRdb to the early 2020s). The sample's time point label is to be understood as: baseline before first vaccination. The library was generated by the immunoSEQ multiplex PCR assay. TCRdb mirrors the immuneACCESS table, restricted to in-frame sequences. Some clones are absent from its copies; in checked studies, under half trace to an unresolved V gene, and the reason for the others is unknown. The sample table shows 55,000 to 80,000 clones, and roughly three quarters are seen once. The ten most abundant clones make up more than 13% of the sample. Sequencing used peripheral blood, obtained on day 0 of AZD1222 vaccination. These receptors originate from an adult in good health.

This chain connects TRBV5-1 to TRBJ2-2, with 11 bases aligning to TRBD1. The trim removed 4 bases at V and 7 bases at J, leaving 6 bases unmatched. This CDR3 spans 15 amino acids. Germline lookup yields CDR1 SGHRS and CDR2 YFSETQ. CDR3 bases: TGCGCCAGCAGCCCCGGACAGGGGGCTTACGGGGAGCTGTTTTTT. Amino acid sequence: CASSPGQGAYGELFF.

The genes are TRBV2 and TRBJ1-2; D is unclear. This CDR3 comprises 13 residues. Per the germline V gene, CDR1 is SNHLY and CDR2 is FYNNEI. Trimming removed 4 bases at V and 2 bases at J, with 8 bases between. The CDR3 nucleotides read TGTGCCAGCAGTGGAATGGAGAACTATGGCTACACCTTC. Its translation: CASSGMENYGYTF.

The genes are TRBV19 and TRBJ1-5, with D unresolved. CDR3 length: 14 residues. Trimming took 7 bases from V and 5 from J, leaving 15 bases between them. Germline-derived CDR1 and CDR2 are LNHDA and SQIVND (reference sequence). CDR3 amino acids: CASTVGQFDQPQHF. The DNA for the CDR3 is TGTGCCAGTACAGTAGGGCAGTTTGATCAGCCCCAGCATTTT.

The chain carries TRBV19 and TRBJ1-5, with TRBD1 as a possible D gene (5 bases). Germline V gene lookup returns CDR1 LNHDA and CDR2 SQIVND (reference sequence). The CDR3 is 15 amino acids. V gave up 6 bases and J gave up 3 bases, with 15 bases separating them. CDR3 in amino acids: CASSLHGDVNQPQHF. The DNA of the CDR3 is TGTGCCAGTAGCCTCCACGGGGACGTCAATCAGCCCCAGCATTTT. The variable domain in full, completed from reference TRBV19 and TRBJ1-5, reads DGGITQSPKYLFRKEGQNVTLSCEQNLNHDAMYWYRQDPGQGLRLIYYSQIVNDFQKGDIAEGYSVSREKKESFPLTVTSAQKNPTAFYLCASSLHGDVNQPQHFGDGTRLSIL.

The chain joins TRBV28 to TRBJ1-3; no clear D gene. Trimming removed 3 bases at V and 0 bases at J, with 9 bases between. CDR1 and CDR2 (germline): MDHEN, SYDVKM. CDR3 length: 15 amino acids. The CDR3 spells CASSFDAASGNTIYF. CDR3 in DNA: TGTGCCAGCAGTTTTGACGCCGCCTCTGGAAACACCATATATTTT.

The V gene is TRBV7-9, the J gene TRBJ2-2, with 7 positions matching TRBD2. The CDR3 length is 15 residues. The V gene's germline CDR1 is SEHNR and CDR2 FQNEAQ (reference sequence). V lost 5 bases, J lost 5 bases, and 8 bases stayed unmatched. DNA of the CDR3: TGTGCCAGCAGCATCGGGGGGTCCCTTACCGGGGAGCTGTTTTTT. Translated: CASSIGGSLTGELFF.

The chain carries TRBV4-1 and TRBJ2-2; D might be TRBD2 (6 bases). Per the germline V gene, CDR1 is MGHRA and CDR2 is YSYEKL. The CDR3 has 16 amino acids. The V end lost 4 bases, the J end lost 6 bases, and 18 bases lay between the germline ends. The CDR3: CASSPGDSLLSGELFF. In DNA form, the CDR3 reads TGCGCCAGCAGCCCGGGAGACTCCTTACTGTCCGGGGAGCTGTTTTTT.

This clone was recorded a few times. V usage is TRBV28 and J usage is TRBJ1-2; no reliable D call. The CDR3 runs 12 residues. Germline V lookup: CDR1 MDHEN, CDR2 SYDVKM. Trimming stripped 5 bases from V and 0 bases from J, with 4 bases between. The CDR3 nucleotides are TGTGCCAGCAGTCGGACTAACTATGGCTACACCTTC. Translated: CASSRTNYGYTF.

A word on this clone: The same CDR3 is also encoded by other DNA sequences in this sample. The chain links TRBV5-1 to TRBJ2-3; unclear D gene. CDR3 size: 16 residues. Deletions cut 1 base from V and 1 base from J, with 13 bases between. CDR1 and CDR2 from the germline V gene are SGHRS and YFSETQ. The CDR3 nucleotides read TGCGCCAGCAGCTTGACAGTCTCAACTGGCACAGATACGCAGTATTTT. This sequence encodes CASSLTVSTGTDTQYF.

The chain links TRBV28 to TRBJ1-1; tentatively, D is TRBD1 (5 bases). Trimming left V 11 bases short and J 3 bases short, with 13 bases between. The germline V gene encodes CDR1 MDHEN and CDR2 SYDVKM. The CDR3 has 12 amino acids. The CDR3 DNA reads as TGTGCCGGGGGAAGACCTTACACTGAAGCTTTCTTT. It encodes CAGGRPYTEAFF.

The chain joins TRBV13 to TRBJ2-1; the match to TRBD2 covers 7 bases. Germline V lookup: CDR1 PRHDT, CDR2 FYEKMQ (reference sequence). The V segment lost 3 bases and the J segment 5 bases; nucleotides outside the gene matches: 7. This CDR3 has 15 amino acids. CDR3 coding DNA: TGTGCCAGCAGCTTGGAAGGGAGCGGGGACAATGAGCAGTTCTTC. This translates into CASSLEGSGDNEQFF.

The rearrangement links TRBV3-1 (or the pseudogene TRBV3-2) to TRBJ1-2, with TRBD1 as a possible D gene (6 bases). V lost 1 base and J 8 bases, leaving 17 bases between the germline ends. CDR3 length: 15 residues. Germline loops: CDR1 LGHDT, CDR2 YNNKEL (reference sequence). In DNA form, the CDR3 reads TGTGCCAGCAGCCAAGGGGGGGCGCGAACATCAGGCTACACCTTC. This codes for CASSQGGARTSGYTF.

The chain combines TRBV7-6 with TRBJ2-3; 7 nucleotides line up with TRBD2. CDR3 size: 19 residues. From germline, CDR1 is SGHVS and CDR2 FNYEAQ. The V and J ends lost 5 bases and 4 bases, in that order; junction bases with no gene match: 21. The DNA for the CDR3 is TGTGCCAGCAGCCCCACCTTCTTCACTAGCGCCCTACAACCAGATACGCAGTATTTT. It yields the protein CASSPTFFTSALQPDTQYF.

CDR3: CASSLGRTNEKLFF. The CDR3 nucleotides read TGCGCCAGCAGCTTGGGAAGAACTAATGAAAAACTGTTTTTT. The chain is built from TRBV5-1 and TRBJ1-4; D not certain. Trimming took 0 bases from V and 1 from J, leaving 4 bases between them. Germline values: CDR1 SGHRS, CDR2 YFSETQ. The CDR3 has 14 residues.

The chain couples TRBV4-3 to TRBJ1-5, with D possibly matching TRBD1 (5 bases). This CDR3 is built from 15 residues. Germline CDR1 LGHNA, CDR2 YSLEER. V shed 0 bases and J shed 5 bases, with 11 bases lying between them. CDR3 in DNA: TGCGCCAGCAGCCAAGATCATGGGGGGGATCAGCCCCAGCATTTT. Translated, it gives CASSQDHGGDQPQHF.

The chain employs TRBV6-5 and TRBJ1-2, with a tentative D call TRBD1 (5 bases). CDR3 size: 11 residues. The V and J ends lost 8 bases and 4 bases respectively, with 8 bases between them. The germline CDR1 and CDR2 sequences are MNHEY and SVGAGI. CDR3 nucleotides: TGTGCCAGCCACGACAGCTATGGCTACACCTTC. Its protein product is CASHDSYGYTF.

The V call is TRBV10-1, the J call TRBJ1-1; D is unresolved. Germline loops: CDR1 WNHNN, CDR2 SYGVQD (reference sequence). CDR3 size: 15 residues. V lost 4 bases and J 4 bases, leaving 16 bases between the germline ends. The DNA of the CDR3 is TGCGCCAGCAGTGGGTTTTCGGGCAGGCCCACTGAAGCTTTCTTT. It is translated as CASSGFSGRPTEAFF.

The rearrangement links TRBV25-1 to TRBJ1-1; D perhaps matches TRBD1 (5 bases). CDR1 is MGHDK, CDR2 SYGVNS, per germline. Trimming took 6 bases from V and 1 from J, leaving 9 bases between them. CDR3 length equals 13 residues. CDR3 DNA: TGTGCCAGCAGACAGGTCGAGAACACTGAAGCTTTCTTT. Translation gives CASRQVENTEAFF.

The V gene is TRBV4-1, the J gene TRBJ1-6; D possibly corresponds to TRBD1 (5 bases). Trimming removed 6 bases at V and 8 bases at J, with 11 bases between. This CDR3 contains 13 residues. Germline CDR1 is MGHRA and CDR2 is YSYEKL. The CDR3 loop is CASRASGDSPLHF. CDR3 sequence (DNA): TGCGCCAGCAGAGCCTCGGGGGATTCACCCCTCCACTTT.

The chain joins TRBV6-6 to TRBJ2-1; 9 nucleotides align to TRBD2. Germline V gene lookup returns CDR1 MNHNY and CDR2 SVGAGI (reference sequence). The CDR3 is 15 amino acids. V gave up 7 bases and J gave up 9 bases; unmatched junction bases: 13. CDR3 in DNA: TGTGCCAGCACCGTGGAGGGCGGGGGGGCTTCTGAGCAGTTCTTC. Encoded protein: CASTVEGGGASEQFF.